This T cell receptor (beta chain) was documented in a study of T cells after yellow fever vaccination. Study findings and constraints: A weaker secondary response peaked on day 5, the primary on day 15.

This clonotype has a single count. Its antigen remains unidentified. A universal primer site and UMIs were added as TCR cDNA was made by 5'RACE template switching. TCRdb used MiXCR to reprocess the 5' RACE reads, holding one entry per CDR3 protein. Here the sample spans a few hundred thousand distinct CDR3 sequences, less than 20% being singletons. The V segment lost 6 bases and the J segment 4 bases; nucleotides outside the gene matches: 4. The CDR3 extends over 15 amino acids. CDR1 LNHDA and CDR2 SQIVND come from the germline V gene (reference sequence). V and J are TRBV19 and TRBJ2-5; 14 nucleotides match TRBD2. The material was PBMCs, obtained more than 4 days after the first yellow fever vaccination. This clonotype was obtained from a man in his late teens or twenties who received the YFV17D yellow fever vaccine. This CDR3 is CASRRTSGGIETQYF. As DNA, the CDR3 is TGTGCCAGTAGGCGGACTAGCGGGGGGATAGAGACCCAGTACTTC. Full variable domain (outside the CDR3, taken from reference TRBV19 and TRBJ2-5): DGGITQSPKYLFRKEGQNVTLSCEQNLNHDAMYWYRQDPGQGLRLIYYSQIVNDFQKGDIAEGYSVSREKKESFPLTVTSAQKNPTAFYLCASRRTSGGIETQYFGPGTRLLVL.